This TCR beta chain was sequenced in a study of blood T cell repertoires in COVID-19. Original data processing: How many nucleated cells were present was estimated from reference gene primer amplification. Clones were sequenced by immunoSEQ multiplex PCR, and TCRdb holds only the in-frame ones, with some missing. Clone size and V and J calls were adopted from that table, with D and trimming inferred from the DNA. Altogether a few hundred thousand clones are present, about nine tenths being singletons, with the ten largest covering roughly 1.9%. The source material was PBMCs or T cells enriched from blood (not recorded which). The sequence was collected from a woman in her sixties or seventies who had recovered from COVID-19.

CDR3 bases: TGTGCCAGCAGCTATGGGGTAGCGGGGTACCAAGAGACCCAGTACTTC. Translation gives CASSYGVAGYQETQYF. The chain employs TRBV7-9 and TRBJ2-5; the match to TRBD2 covers 8 bases. There are 16 residues in the CDR3. Germline V gives CDR1 SEHNR, CDR2 FQNEAQ (reference sequence). V shed 4 bases and J 0 bases; nucleotides not matched to a gene: 7. Full variable domain (missing parts from reference TRBV7-9 and TRBJ2-5): DTGVSQNPRHKITKRGQNVTFRCDPISEHNRLYWYRQTLGQGPEFLTYFQNEAQLEKSRLLSDRFSAERPKGSFSTLEIQRTEQGDSAMYLCASSYGVAGYQETQYFGPGTRLLVL.